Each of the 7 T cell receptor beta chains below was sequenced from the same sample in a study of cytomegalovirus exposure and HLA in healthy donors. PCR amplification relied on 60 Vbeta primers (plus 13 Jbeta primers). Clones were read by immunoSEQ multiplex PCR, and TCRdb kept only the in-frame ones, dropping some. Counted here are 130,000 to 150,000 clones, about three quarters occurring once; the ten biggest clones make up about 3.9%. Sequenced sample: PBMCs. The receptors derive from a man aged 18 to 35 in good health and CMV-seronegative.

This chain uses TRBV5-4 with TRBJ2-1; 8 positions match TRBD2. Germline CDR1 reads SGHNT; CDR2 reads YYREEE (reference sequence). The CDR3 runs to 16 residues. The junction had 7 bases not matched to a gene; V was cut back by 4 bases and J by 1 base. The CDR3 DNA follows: TGTGCCAGCAGCGAAGGACGGGGGGGGTCCTACAATGAGCAGTTCTTC. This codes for CASSEGRGGSYNEQFF.

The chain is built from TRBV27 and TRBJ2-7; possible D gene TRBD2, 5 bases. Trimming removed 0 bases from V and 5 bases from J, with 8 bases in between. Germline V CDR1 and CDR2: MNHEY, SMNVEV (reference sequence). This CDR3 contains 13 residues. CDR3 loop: CASSLSRVHEQYF. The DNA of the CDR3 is TGTGCCAGCAGTTTATCGAGGGTCCACGAGCAGTACTTC.

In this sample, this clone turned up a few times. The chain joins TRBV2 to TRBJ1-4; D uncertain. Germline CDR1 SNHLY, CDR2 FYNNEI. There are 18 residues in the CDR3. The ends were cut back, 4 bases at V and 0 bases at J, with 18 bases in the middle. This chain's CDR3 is CASSAFQVGEATNEKLFF. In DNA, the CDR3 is TGTGCCAGCAGTGCGTTCCAGGTCGGGGAAGCAACTAATGAAAAACTGTTTTTT.

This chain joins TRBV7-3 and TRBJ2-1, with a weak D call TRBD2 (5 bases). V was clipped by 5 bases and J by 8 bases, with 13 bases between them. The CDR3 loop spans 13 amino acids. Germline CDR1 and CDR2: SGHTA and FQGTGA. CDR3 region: CASSPGLQDEQFF. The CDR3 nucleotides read TGTGCCAGCAGCCCCGGACTTCAGGATGAGCAGTTCTTC.

The CDR3 DNA sequence: TGTGCCAGCAGCTTGGGGGGACAGGGTGAAGCTTTCTTT. The encoded protein is CASSLGGQGEAFF. This chain connects TRBV5-6 to TRBJ1-1, with 9 nucleotides matching TRBD1. CDR1 is SGHDT and CDR2 is YYEEEE in the germline V gene. V was clipped by 0 bases and J by 7 bases; unmatched bases: 1. The CDR3 has 13 amino acids.

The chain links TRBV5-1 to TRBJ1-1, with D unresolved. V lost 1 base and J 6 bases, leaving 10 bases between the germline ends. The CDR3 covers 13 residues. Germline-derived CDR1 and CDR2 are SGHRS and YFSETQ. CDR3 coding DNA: TGCGCCAGCAGCTTGTTTCAGGTTTCTGAAGCTTTCTTT. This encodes CASSLFQVSEAFF.

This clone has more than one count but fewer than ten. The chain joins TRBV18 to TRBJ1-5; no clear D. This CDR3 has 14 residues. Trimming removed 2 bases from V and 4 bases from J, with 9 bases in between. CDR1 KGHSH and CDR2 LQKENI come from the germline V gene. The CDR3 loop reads CASSPSNRNQPQHF. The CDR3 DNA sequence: TGTGCCAGCTCACCAAGCAACCGGAATCAGCCCCAGCATTTT.